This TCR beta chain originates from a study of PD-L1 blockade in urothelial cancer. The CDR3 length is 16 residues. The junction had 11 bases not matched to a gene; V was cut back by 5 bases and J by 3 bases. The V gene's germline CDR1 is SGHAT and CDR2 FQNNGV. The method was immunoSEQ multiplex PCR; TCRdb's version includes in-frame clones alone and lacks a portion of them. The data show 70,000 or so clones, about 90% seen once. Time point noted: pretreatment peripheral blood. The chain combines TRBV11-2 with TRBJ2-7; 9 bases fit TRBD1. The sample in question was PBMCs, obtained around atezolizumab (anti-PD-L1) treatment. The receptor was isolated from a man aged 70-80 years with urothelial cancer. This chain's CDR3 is CASSLALGQGSYEQYF. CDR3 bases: TGTGCCAGCAGCCTGGCCTTGGGACAGGGAAGCTACGAGCAGTACTTC.